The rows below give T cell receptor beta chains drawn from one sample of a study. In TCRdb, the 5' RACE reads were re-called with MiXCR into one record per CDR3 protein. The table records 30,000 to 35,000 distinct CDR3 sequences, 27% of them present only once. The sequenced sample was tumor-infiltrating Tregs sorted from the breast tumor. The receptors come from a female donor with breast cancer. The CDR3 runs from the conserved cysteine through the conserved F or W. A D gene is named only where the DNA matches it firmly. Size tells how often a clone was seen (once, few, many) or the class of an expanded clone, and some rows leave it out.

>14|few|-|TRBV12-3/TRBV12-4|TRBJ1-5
CASSPRLGGQPQHF
TGTGCCAGCAGTCCCCGGTTGGGAGGTCAGCCCCAGCATTTT
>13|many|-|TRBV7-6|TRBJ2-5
CASSPAVRGTQYF
TGTGCCAGCAGTCCCGCGGTCCGTGGGACCCAGTACTTC
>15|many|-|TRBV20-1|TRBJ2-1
CSASGLYDSYNEQFF
TGCAGTGCGTCGGGACTTTACGACTCCTACAATGAGCAGTTCTTC
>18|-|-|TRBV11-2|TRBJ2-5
CASSLDRLDSGPQETQYF
TGTGCCAGCAGCTTAGATCGGCTAGACTCGGGGCCCCAAGAGACCCAGTACTTC
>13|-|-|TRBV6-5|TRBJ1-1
CASRSGTEVGAFF
TGTGCCAGCAGGTCAGGGACCGAAGTGGGAGCGTTCTTT
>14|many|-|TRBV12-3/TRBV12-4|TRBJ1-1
CASRFYGGATEAFF
TGTGCCAGCAGGTTCTATGGGGGGGCTACTGAAGCTTTCTTT
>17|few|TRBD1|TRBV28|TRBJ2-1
CASNPPLWDRGSGEQFF
TGTGCCAGCAACCCTCCCCTGTGGGACAGGGGTTCAGGAGAGCAGTTCTTC
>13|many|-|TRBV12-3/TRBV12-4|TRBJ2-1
CASSQNRYNEQFF
TGTGCCAGCAGCCAGAATCGCTACAATGAGCAGTTCTTC
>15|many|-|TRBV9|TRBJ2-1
CASSDRVGSYNEQFF
TGTGCCAGCAGCGACAGGGTTGGGTCCTACAATGAGCAGTTCTTC
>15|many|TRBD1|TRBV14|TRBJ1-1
CASSHLQGAATEAFF
TGTGCCAGCAGCCATCTACAGGGGGCAGCCACTGAAGCTTTCTTT
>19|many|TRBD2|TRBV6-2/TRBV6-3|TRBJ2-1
CASRTTPRTSGSMVNEQFF
TGTGCCAGCAGGACCACCCCCCGGACTAGCGGGAGTATGGTCAATGAGCAGTTCTTC
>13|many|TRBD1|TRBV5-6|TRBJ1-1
CASSIQGPTEAFF
TGTGCCAGCAGCATACAGGGGCCCACTGAAGCTTTCTTT
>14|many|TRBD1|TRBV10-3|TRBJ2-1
CAISVREGAGEQFF
TGTGCCATCAGTGTTAGAGAGGGGGCAGGTGAGCAGTTCTTC
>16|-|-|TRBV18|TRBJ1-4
CASSPPSTGGWEKLFF
TGTGCCAGCTCACCACCGTCGACGGGGGGTTGGGAAAAACTGTTTTTT
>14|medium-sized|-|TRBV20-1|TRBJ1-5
CSARHPYSNQPQHF
TGCAGTGCTAGGCACCCTTATAGCAATCAGCCCCAGCATTTT
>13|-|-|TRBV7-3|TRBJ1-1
CASSLGPGAEAFF
TGTGCCAGCAGCCTCGGACCGGGGGCTGAAGCTTTCTTT
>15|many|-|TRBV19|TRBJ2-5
CASSIGGGSHETQYF
TGTGCCAGTAGTATAGGAGGCGGGTCCCACGAGACCCAGTACTTC
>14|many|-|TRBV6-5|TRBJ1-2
CASRRTVLGYGYTF
TGTGCCAGCAGACGGACCGTCCTAGGCTATGGCTACACCTTC
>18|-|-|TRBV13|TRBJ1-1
CASSLKKVGIREGTEAFF
TGTGCCAGCAGCCTGAAAAAAGTGGGGATCCGGGAGGGAACTGAAGCTTTCTTT
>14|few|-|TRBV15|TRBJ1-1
CATSRFGANTEAFF
TGTGCCACCAGCAGGTTCGGGGCTAACACTGAAGCTTTCTTT
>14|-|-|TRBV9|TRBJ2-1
CASSSQSTIGEQFF
TGTGCCAGCAGCTCCCAATCGACTATCGGTGAGCAGTTCTTC
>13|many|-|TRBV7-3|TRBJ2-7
CASSPLLLREQYF
TGTGCCAGCAGCCCCCTACTGCTACGCGAGCAGTACTTC
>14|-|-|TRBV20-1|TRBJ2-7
CSAPLPSLQDEQYF
TGCAGTGCTCCGCTCCCCTCCCTCCAGGACGAGCAGTACTTC
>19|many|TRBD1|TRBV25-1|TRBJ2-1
CASSERGPKNRGDNNEQFF
TGTGCCAGCAGTGAACGCGGGCCGAAAAACAGGGGGGATAACAATGAGCAGTTCTTC
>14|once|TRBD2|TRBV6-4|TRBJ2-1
CASSVSGGVNEQFF
TGTGCCAGCAGCGTTAGCGGGGGGGTCAATGAGCAGTTCTTC
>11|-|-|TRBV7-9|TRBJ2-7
CASSLVDEQYF
TGTGCCAGCAGCTTAGTAGACGAGCAGTACTTC
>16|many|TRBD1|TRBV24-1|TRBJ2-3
CATSDPGQGLTDTQYF
TGTGCCACCAGTGATCCGGGACAGGGCCTCACAGATACGCAGTATTTT
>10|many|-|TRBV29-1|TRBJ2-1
CSVGGGEQFF
TGCAGCGTTGGTGGGGGTGAGCAGTTCTTC
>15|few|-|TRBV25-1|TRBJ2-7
CASSEDRLVPYEQYF
TGTGCCAGCAGTGAAGACAGACTTGTTCCCTACGAGCAGTACTTC
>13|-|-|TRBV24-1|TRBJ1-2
CATSDFRKGGYTF
TGTGCCACCAGTGATTTCAGGAAGGGTGGCTACACCTTC
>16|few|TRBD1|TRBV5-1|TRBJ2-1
CASSLVGRQGINEQFF
TGCGCCAGCAGCTTGGTGGGGAGACAGGGGATCAATGAGCAGTTCTTC
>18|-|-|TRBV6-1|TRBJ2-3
CASSEAPPGGYAADTQYF
TGTGCCAGCAGTGAAGCGCCCCCCGGCGGTTATGCGGCAGATACGCAGTATTTT
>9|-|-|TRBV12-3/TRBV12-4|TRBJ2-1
CASSPPTVF
TGTGCCAGCAGTCCCCCGACAGTCTTC
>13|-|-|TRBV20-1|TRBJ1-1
CSATREVGAEAFF
TGCAGTGCTACACGGGAGGTTGGGGCTGAAGCTTTCTTT
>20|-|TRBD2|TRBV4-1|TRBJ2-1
CASSHKRLWGTSGRGNEQFF
TGCGCCAGCAGCCACAAAAGGTTGTGGGGTACTAGCGGGAGGGGGAATGAGCAGTTCTTC
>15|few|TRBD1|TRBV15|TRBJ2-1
CATSRAGTGVNEQFF
TGTGCCACCAGCAGAGCCGGGACAGGGGTAAATGAGCAGTTCTTC
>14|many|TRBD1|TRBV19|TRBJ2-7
CASQATGGIYEQYF
TGTGCCAGCCAGGCAACAGGGGGGATCTACGAGCAGTACTTC
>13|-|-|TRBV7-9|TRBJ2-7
CASSGVQSYEQYF
TGTGCCAGCAGCGGAGTGCAGAGCTACGAGCAGTACTTC
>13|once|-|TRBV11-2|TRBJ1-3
CASSFGGSNTIYF
TGTGCCAGCAGCTTTGGGGGGTCGAACACCATATATTTT
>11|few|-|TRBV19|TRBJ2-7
CASSNLYEQYF
TGTGCCAGTAGTAACCTATACGAGCAGTACTTC
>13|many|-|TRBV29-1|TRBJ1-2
CSVEDGRARGYTF
TGCAGCGTTGAAGATGGCAGGGCGCGGGGCTACACCTTC
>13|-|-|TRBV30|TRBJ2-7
CASTRPLSYEQYF
TGTGCCTCGACCCGGCCCCTCAGCTACGAGCAGTACTTC
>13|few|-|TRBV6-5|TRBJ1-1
CASSQYLETEAFF
TGTGCCAGCAGTCAATACCTGGAGACTGAAGCTTTCTTT
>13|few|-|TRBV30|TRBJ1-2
CAWSPGRGYGYTF
TGTGCCTGGAGTCCCGGGCGCGGCTATGGCTACACCTTC
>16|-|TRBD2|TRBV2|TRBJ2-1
CASILRAGGPSGEQFF
TGTGCCAGCATCCTCAGAGCGGGAGGGCCCTCTGGTGAGCAGTTCTTC
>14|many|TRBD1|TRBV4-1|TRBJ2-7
CASSQRTGGSEQYF
TGCGCCAGCAGCCAGAGGACAGGGGGCAGCGAGCAGTACTTC
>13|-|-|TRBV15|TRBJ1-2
CATSRPPGYGYTF
TGTGCCACCAGCAGACCTCCGGGTTATGGCTACACCTTC
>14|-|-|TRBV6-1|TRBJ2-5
CASSYSGRQATQCF
TGTGCCAGCAGTTACTCGGGACGGCAGGCGACCCAGTGCTTC
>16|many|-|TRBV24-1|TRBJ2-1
CATSDLDSSSYNEQFF
TGTGCCACCAGTGACCTGGACAGCAGCTCCTACAATGAGCAGTTCTTC